Each of the 27 T cell receptor beta chains below was sequenced from the same sample in a study of blood T cell repertoires in COVID-19. The table came from immunoSEQ multiplex PCR; TCRdb's copy has only in-frame clones and leaves some out. The sample lists under 75,000 clones; roughly two thirds were seen once. Sequencing was done on a sample of peripheral blood. Source of these receptors: a woman in her seventies with COVID-19, enrolled during active disease.

The chain is built from TRBV6-6 and TRBJ1-4; TRBD1 matches 7 bases. V lost 4 bases and J lost 4; bases outside the gene matches: 3. This CDR3 region has 14 residues. The V gene's germline CDR1 is MNHNY and CDR2 SVGAGI (reference sequence). The CDR3 bases are TGTGCCAGCAGTTTCAGGGGGGTTAATGAAAAACTGTTTTTT. It encodes CASSFRGVNEKLFF.

This clone was picked up many times. The chain links TRBV19 to TRBJ1-2; no clear D. This CDR3 has 18 amino acids. V was clipped by 2 bases and J by 4 bases, with 23 bases between them. Germline CDR1 LNHDA, CDR2 SQIVND (reference sequence). The CDR3 spells CASSIPISAGAFSYGYTF. DNA for the CDR3: TGTGCCAGTAGTATACCGATTTCGGCGGGAGCCTTCTCCTATGGCTACACCTTC.

This clone was detected a few times. This rearrangement joins TRBV14 to TRBJ2-2, with D possibly being TRBD1 (6 bases). Germline V CDR1 and CDR2: SGHDN, FVKESK. The CDR3 runs to 17 residues. V was shortened by 1 base and J by 5 bases, with 17 bases between the two germline ends. This CDR3 reads CASSQAGAGLRTGELFF. CDR3 in DNA: TGTGCCAGCAGCCAAGCAGGGGCAGGGCTTCGGACCGGGGAGCTGTTTTTT. Complete variable domain (other parts from reference TRBV14 and TRBJ2-2): EAGVTQFPSHSVIEKGQTVTLRCDPISGHDNLYWYRRVMGKEIKFLLHFVKESKQDESGMPNNRFLAERTGGTYSTLKVQPAELEDSGVYFCASSQAGAGLRTGELFFGEGSRLTVL.

Ten or more counts support this clone. The genes are TRBV6-2 or TRBV6-3 and TRBJ2-7; 9 nucleotides line up with TRBD2. Per the germline V gene, CDR1 is MNHEY and CDR2 is SVGEGT. The trim removed 4 bases at V and 5 bases at J, leaving 9 bases unmatched. This CDR3 has 15 amino acids. CDR3 in DNA: TGTGCCAGCAGTTCTCGTGGACTAGCGAGTCACGAGCAGTACGTC. Amino acids: CASSSRGLASHEQYV.

The table lists this clone with a few counts. The chain couples TRBV7-2 to TRBJ2-2; D perhaps matches TRBD1 (5 bases). V lost 4 bases and J lost 6, with 12 bases in between. CDR3 length: 14 amino acids. CDR1 is SGHTA and CDR2 is FQGNSA in the germline V gene. The CDR3 nucleotides are TGTGCCAGCAGCTCGACAGTTCAGGCCGGGGAGCTGTTTTTT. It specifies CASSSTVQAGELFF.

This chain links TRBV7-8 with TRBJ2-2; 7 nucleotides match TRBD1. The germline V gene encodes CDR1 SGHVS and CDR2 FQNEAQ. V dropped 1 base and J dropped 6; count of bases not matched to a gene: 8. This CDR3 has 16 residues. The chain's CDR3 is CASSLVTGVLAGELFF. The CDR3 DNA reads TGTGCCAGCAGCTTAGTAACAGGGGTCCTGGCCGGGGAGCTGTTTTTT.

J is TRBJ2-2 and V is TRBV6-5; D perhaps matches TRBD2 (6 bases). Germline CDR1 and CDR2: MNHEY and SVGAGI. This CDR3 has 15 residues. Deletions cut 8 bases from V and 7 bases from J, with 20 bases between. The CDR3 region has the DNA TGTGCCAGCGTACTCTCGCTGGGGGGACTCGGGGAGCTGTTTTTT. Protein: CASVLSLGGLGELFF.

V is TRBV6-2 or TRBV6-3 and J is TRBJ1-4; TRBD1 matches 7 bases. The J segment lost 8 bases and the V segment lost 5 bases, leaving 8 bases of the junction unmatched. The CDR3 loop spans 14 amino acids. The germline V gene has CDR1 MNHEY and CDR2 SVGEGT. Here the CDR3 DNA reads TGTGCCAGCAGTCGACAGGGAACAAGGGAAAAACTGTTTTTT. It encodes CASSRQGTREKLFF.

V gene TRBV9 combines with J gene TRBJ1-2; the D is unclear. Looked up from germline, CDR1 is SGDLS and CDR2 is YYNGEE. The V end was cut by 6 bases, the J end by 8 bases, with 17 bases between. CDR3 length: 13 residues. As DNA, the CDR3 is TGTGCCAGCACCTCGGAGCCTCCGCGGGGCTACACCTTC. It specifies CASTSEPPRGYTF.

This sequence joins TRBV2 and TRBJ2-7; 10 nucleotides align to TRBD2. The V gene end was trimmed by 5 bases and the J gene end by 0 bases; junction bases not matched to a gene: 7. CDR3 length: 16 amino acids. Germline CDR1 reads SNHLY; CDR2 reads FYNNEI. CDR3 region: CASSPIAGGLSYEQYF. The CDR3 DNA follows: TGTGCCAGCAGTCCCATAGCGGGGGGTCTCTCCTACGAGCAGTACTTC.

In its sample, this clone was seen once. The same CDR3 also results from other DNA sequences found in this sample. The CDR3 sequence is CASRGQGDTEAFF. CDR3 in DNA: TGTGCCAGCAGGGGACAGGGGGACACTGAAGCTTTCTTT. The gene calls are TRBV6-5 and TRBJ1-1; TRBD1 matches 11 bases. J gave up 3 bases and V 6 bases, and 0 bases lay outside the gene matches. CDR1 is MNHEY and CDR2 is SVGAGI in the germline V gene. The CDR3 runs 13 residues.

This clone has ten or more counts. The DNA for the CDR3 is TGTGCCAGCAGCTTACAGAGAGACTATGGCTACACCTTC. Protein sequence: CASSLQRDYGYTF. The V call is TRBV5-4, the J call TRBJ1-2; no clear D gene. Germline loops: CDR1 SGHNT, CDR2 YYREEE (reference sequence). The CDR3 runs to 13 residues. V was shortened by 2 bases and J by 3 bases, with 8 bases between the two germline ends.

The sample holds a few counts of this clone. The chain has TRBV29-1 and TRBJ2-1; 8 bases align to TRBD2. The CDR3 is 15 amino acids. V gave up 3 bases and J gave up 4 bases; unmatched junction bases: 8. Germline CDR1 is SQVTM and CDR2 is ANQGSEA. Here the CDR3 DNA reads TGCAGCGTTGAGGGGACTAGTTCGTCTTACAATGAGCAGTTCTTC. Translating it yields CSVEGTSSSYNEQFF.

This clone occurred once. This chain connects TRBV27 to TRBJ1-2; the D is unclear. Trimming shortened V by 1 base and J by 8 bases, and 11 bases separated the two germline ends. Per germline, CDR1 MNHEY and CDR2 SMNVEV (reference sequence). The CDR3 loop spans 13 amino acids. The CDR3 is CASSLWAGGGYTF. CDR3 DNA sequence: TGTGCCAGCAGTTTATGGGCGGGCGGGGGCTACACCTTC.

The rearrangement links TRBV7-2 to TRBJ2-1; 11 nucleotides agree with TRBD2. The CDR3 consists of 18 residues. Losses at the gene ends were 4 bases for V and 2 bases for J; bases not matched to a gene: 10. Germline loops: CDR1 SGHTA, CDR2 FQGNSA. The CDR3 bases are TGTGCCAGCAGCTCCCCGACTAGCGGGATCCCCACCTACAATGAGCAGTTCTTC. Translated, it gives CASSSPTSGIPTYNEQFF. Using reference TRBV7-2 and TRBJ2-1 for the parts outside the CDR3, the full variable domain is GAGVSQSPSNKVTEKGKDVELRCDPISGHTALYWYRQSLGQGLEFLIYFQGNSAPDKSGLPSDRFSAERTGGSVSTLTIQRTQQEDSAVYLCASSSPTSGIPTYNEQFFGPGTRLTVL.

The chain links TRBV19 to TRBJ1-6, with a possible D match to TRBD1 (6 bases). The ends were cut back, 8 bases at V and 7 bases at J, with 18 bases in the middle. CDR1 and CDR2 from the germline V gene are LNHDA and SQIVND (reference sequence). CDR3 size: 15 residues. The CDR3 coding sequence is TGTGCCAGTCAGAACAGGGAAATCCCGAATTCACCCCTCCACTTT. Its translation: CASQNREIPNSPLHF. The full variable domain, with the rest looked up from reference TRBV19 and TRBJ1-6, is DGGITQSPKYLFRKEGQNVTLSCEQNLNHDAMYWYRQDPGQGLRLIYYSQIVNDFQKGDIAEGYSVSREKKESFPLTVTSAQKNPTAFYLCASQNREIPNSPLHFGNGTRLTVT.

This clone was picked up one time. The chain has TRBV25-1 and TRBJ2-5; the match to TRBD2 covers 7 bases. This CDR3 spans 14 amino acids. Germline lookup yields CDR1 MGHDK and CDR2 SYGVNS. V lost 4 bases and J lost 1; bases outside the gene matches: 3. The CDR3 loop is CASSVLAVQETQYF. The CDR3 DNA follows: TGTGCCAGCAGTGTCCTAGCGGTCCAAGAGACCCAGTACTTC.

For the CDR3, the DNA is TGTGCCACCAGCAGAGATCTCTCGAACACTGAAGCTTTCTTT. This translates into CATSRDLSNTEAFF. The rearrangement joins TRBV15 to TRBJ1-1; no definite D call. CDR1 and CDR2 from the germline V gene are LNHNV and YYDKDF (reference sequence). V was trimmed by 0 bases and J by 1 base, leaving 6 bases between them. CDR3 length: 14 residues.

This clone has just one count. The chain recombines TRBV7-8 with TRBJ2-7, with D possibly matching TRBD2 (7 bases). Between the trimmed V and J ends, which lost 1 base and 6 bases, there was a span of 13 bases. Germline CDR1 and CDR2: SGHVS and FQNEAQ. The CDR3 sequence is 14 residues long. DNA for the CDR3: TGTGCCAGCAGCTTAGGGGGAGGGGGAGGCGAGCAGTACGTC. This translates into CASSLGGGGGEQYV.

CDR3 protein: CASSSDRGVDTQYF. DNA of the CDR3: TGCGCCAGCAGCTCCGACAGGGGGGTGGATACGCAGTATTTT. This rearrangement joins TRBV5-1 to TRBJ2-3; 9 positions match TRBD1. Trimming cost V 3 bases and J 6 bases; bases outside gene matches: 5. The CDR3 has 14 amino acids. The germline V gene encodes CDR1 SGHRS and CDR2 YFSETQ.

The genes are TRBV9 and TRBJ2-1, with TRBD2 matching over 10 bases. After removal of 4 bases from V and 4 bases from J, the junction contained 8 bases not matched to a gene. The CDR3 length is 16 residues. Germline V CDR1 and CDR2: SGDLS, YYNGEE. The CDR3 nucleotides read TGTGCCAGCAGCCTCTACTCTAGCGGGAGTTACAATGAGCAGTTCTTC. It translates to CASSLYSSGSYNEQFF.

This clone was counted ten times or more. The chain links TRBV5-1 to TRBJ2-5, with 7 bases lining up with TRBD1. CDR3 length equals 14 residues. Trimming at V came to 4 bases and at J to 0 bases, leaving 3 bases not matched to a gene. Per germline, CDR1 SGHRS and CDR2 YFSETQ. CDR3 in amino acids: CASSTTGNQETQYF. CDR3 DNA sequence: TGCGCCAGCAGCACGACAGGGAACCAAGAGACCCAGTACTTC.

V gene TRBV4-1 combines with J gene TRBJ1-2, with TRBD1 matching over 9 bases. CDR1 and CDR2 (germline): MGHRA, YSYEKL. This CDR3 is built from 15 residues. The J segment lost 6 bases and the V segment lost 3 bases, leaving 8 bases of the junction unmatched. CDR3 region: CASSHRRDRVDGYTF. CDR3 DNA: TGCGCCAGCAGCCACCGCCGGGACAGGGTTGATGGCTACACCTTC.

J is TRBJ2-1 and V is TRBV5-1; 15 bases are shared with TRBD2. Trimming at V came to 2 bases and at J to 0 bases, leaving 15 bases not matched to a gene. The CDR3 contains 22 residues. Germline CDR1 is SGHRS and CDR2 is YFSETQ. In nucleotides, the CDR3 is TGCGCCAGCAGCTTAGACGCCAGAGGGACTAGCGGGAGGCCAAGCTCCTACAATGAGCAGTTCTTC. It is translated as CASSLDARGTSGRPSSYNEQFF.

The CDR3 nucleotides are TGTGCCAGCAGCTCCTCCACTAGACGCAATGAGCAGTTCTTC. It is translated as CASSSSTRRNEQFF. The rearrangement uses TRBV11-3 and TRBJ2-1; a weak D match, TRBD2 (5 bases). V lost 4 bases, J lost 6 bases, and 13 bases lay in between. The CDR3 is 14 amino acids. Germline CDR1 SGHNT, CDR2 YENEEA.

The sample holds a few counts of this clone. The chain recombines TRBV19 with TRBJ1-4, with 8 bases lining up with TRBD1. There are 16 residues in the CDR3. Germline CDR1 is LNHDA and CDR2 is SQIVND (reference sequence). Losses at the gene ends were 6 bases for V and 3 bases for J; bases not matched to a gene: 9. The CDR3, as DNA: TGTGCCAGTAGCTGGCTCAGGGGGCGGGCTAATGAAAAACTGTTTTTT. Its translation is CASSWLRGRANEKLFF.

This rearrangement joins TRBV7-9 to TRBJ1-1, with a weak D call TRBD1 (5 bases). CDR1 and CDR2 from the germline V gene are SEHNR and FQNEAQ (reference sequence). Trimming removed 5 bases from V and 1 base from J, with 14 bases in between. The CDR3 consists of 15 residues. The CDR3 bases are TGTGCCAGCAGCCCCCGGGACTTGTCGAACACTGAAGCTTTCTTT. Amino acid sequence: CASSPRDLSNTEAFF.